Given below is one T cell receptor (beta chain) in context. The antigen this receptor binds is unknown. Base quality data are lacking; no much larger clone is found one base away. At the junction V is shortened by 1 base and J by 3 bases, with 6 bases in between. CDR1 is given as LNHDA and CDR2 as SQIVND, both from the germline V gene (reference sequence). The CDR3 holds 13 amino acids from the cysteine to the phenylalanine. The entry retains the CDR3 DNA only, 39 bases that are in frame from base 1. This record comes from a study of beta chain features in type 1 diabetes (dated by TCRdb to 2017 to 2018). Context from the whole study: No differences in mean age, gender distribution, total cell number or subset yield were found between patients and healthy donors. A total of roughly 100 million sorted cells were examined across all samples, and RNA yield correlated strongly with the number of cells per subset. The study compared TCRB repertoires of sorted circulating CD4+ T cell subsets between recently diagnosed type 1 diabetes patients and matched healthy donors. Whereas all 28 donors provided naive and central memory subsets, regulatory and stem cell-like memory subsets were isolated from just 8 patients and roughly eight healthy donors.

All of the isolated RNA was reverse transcribed with the High Capacity cDNA Reverse Transcription Kit, so expressed TCRB transcripts were sequenced. Deep immunoSEQ sequencing was performed on naive, central memory and regulatory T cell samples, with an average of around 3.5 million total reads per sample. After sorted cells were lysed in RLT buffer, RNA was extracted with DNase-treated RNeasy Micro or Mini kits, with the choice depending on cell number. To prevent cross-contamination, every cell subset was processed on its own, while patient and healthy donor samples were processed together. The immunoSEQ multiplex PCR was used to amplify TCRB sequences from cDNA, generating 87-bp fragments that spanned the CDR3 region. Sequencing of the amplicons was performed on the Illumina HiSeq platform. Processing in the source paper ran as follows. Synthetic template baselines were used to correct PCR bias computationally, reads within Hamming distance 2 were collapsed, and singletons that could not be merged were discarded. Reads were aligned to IMGT to assign V, D and J genes, CDR3 length, and insertions or deletions at six rearrangement sites. Within each subset, clonotype counts were normalized to sorted cell number, and only after that were true diversity and Gini coefficients computed with the tcR R package. The overlap coefficient, calculated on TCRB nucleotide sequences, was used to measure repertoire sharing. TCRdb holds this immuneACCESS table with in-frame rearrangements only. Some clones are missing; in checked studies, unresolved V genes explain under half, and the rest has no known cause. Clone size and the V and J calls come from that table; the DNA yielded D and trimming. In this sample the table shows fewer than 350,000 clones, around 7.8% of which occur a single time. Of the sample, more than 0.8% falls within the top ten clones.

What the authors observed across the whole study: Because small numbers of individuals were included in the HLA sub-analyses, any influence of HLA type on TCRB rearrangement was left unresolved. Shorter templates might be favored by PCR, yet because patient and control samples were amplified and corrected together, any such skew would affect both groups equally. Naive, central memory and regulatory TCRB repertoires appeared to be more alike among patients than among healthy donors. Patients with type 1 diabetes made fewer insertions and deleted more nucleotides at VDJ recombination sites, implying thymic rearrangement abnormalities. Because cDNA was sequenced instead of genomic DNA, activated cells with high expression could be over-represented, although the groups did not differ in activation or CD3 levels. In all four CD4+ subsets, TCRB CDR3 length was moderately but significantly shorter in type 1 diabetes patients.

From each donor, a single peripheral blood sample of approximately 120 mL on average was drawn into heparinised tubes. A BD FACSAria II and a panel including CD45RO, CCR7, CD25, CD127, CD95 and CD27 were used to sort naive, central memory, regulatory and stem cell-like memory CD4+ T cells. Purity was above 98% for every sorted population. PBMCs were separated immediately by Lymphoprep density gradient centrifugation and were stained directly, without being cultured. Samples were stained and sorted in pairs, with one healthy donor and one patient per experiment, so that batch effects were minimized.

Sequencing was carried out using central memory CD4+ T cells from blood. The TCR sequence derives from a woman in her late teens or twenties in good health. This sequence uses TRBV19 and TRBJ1-2, with no confident D gene call. For the CDR3, the sequence is CASSIGRDYGYTF. In nucleotides, the sequence is TGTGCCAGTAGTATAGGTCGGGACTATGGCTACACCTTC.